The sequence of this T cell receptor beta chain was determined in a study of blood T cell repertoires in COVID-19. The germline gives CDR1 LNHNV, CDR2 YYDKDF (reference sequence). The CDR3 covers 16 residues. The V and J ends lost 0 bases and 2 bases, in that order; junction bases with no gene match: 5. Clones were sequenced by immunoSEQ multiplex PCR, and TCRdb holds only the in-frame ones, with some missing. The sample has roughly 50,000 clones, approximately 91% seen once. The receptor was derived from a woman between 55 and 75 years old with active COVID-19. The J gene is TRBJ2-5, the V gene TRBV15; 8 bases match TRBD2. Specimen: peripheral blood. The CDR3 coding sequence is TGTGCCACCAGCAGAGATCGGGGGGGCTCTCAAGAGACCCAGTACTTC. It specifies CATSRDRGGSQETQYF.